A single count supports the clone carrying this TCR beta chain. This entry is derived from a study of T cells in Graves' hyperthyroidism and ophthalmopathy. Germline V gene lookup returns CDR1 MNHNS and CDR2 SASEGT. V was cut by 4 bases and J by 2 bases, with 11 bases left in between. There are 14 residues in the CDR3. RNA transcripts were the template for amplifying TCR beta CDR3 regions. HTBI primers were used for first-round RT-PCR of the TCR CDR3. TCRdb reanalysed the multiplex PCR reads using MiXCR and keeps one entry per CDR3 protein. This sample has some 580,000 distinct CDR3 sequences, with around 15% found just once. Each ophthalmopathy patient scored at least 3 on the Clinical Activity Score and at least 4 on NOSPECS grade, with duration under 3 months.

The V and J genes are TRBV6-1 and TRBJ2-5; D not certain. Material: blood. This receptor was identified in a woman in her forties with Graves' ophthalmopathy. The CDR3 nucleotides read TGTGCCAGCAGTGGGGAAGCAGGTCAAGAGACCCAGTACTTC. It specifies CASSGEAGQETQYF.